The sample holds many counts of the clone carrying this TCR beta chain. This record comes from a study of T cells in Graves' hyperthyroidism and ophthalmopathy. Across the study: Initial diagnosis, before any treatment, was when peripheral blood was collected.

The CDR3 runs to 13 residues. Trimming pared 3 bases from V and 2 bases from J, leaving 7 bases between. Amplification of TCR beta CDR3 regions was performed using RNA transcripts as template. HTBI primers were the set used in a first-round RT-PCR of the TCR CDR3. TCRdb passed the multiplex PCR reads through MiXCR, listing each CDR3 protein once. Counted here are approximately 380,000 distinct CDR3 sequences, about a fifth occurring once; the ten biggest clones make up over 35%. The chain links TRBV12-3 or TRBV12-4 to TRBJ2-5; D remains unclear. The receptor was derived from a man in his late teens or twenties with Graves' ophthalmopathy. Material for sequencing was blood. The CDR3 reads CASSFFIQETQYF. In DNA, the CDR3 is TGTGCCAGCAGTTTTTTTATACAAGAGACCCAGTACTTC.